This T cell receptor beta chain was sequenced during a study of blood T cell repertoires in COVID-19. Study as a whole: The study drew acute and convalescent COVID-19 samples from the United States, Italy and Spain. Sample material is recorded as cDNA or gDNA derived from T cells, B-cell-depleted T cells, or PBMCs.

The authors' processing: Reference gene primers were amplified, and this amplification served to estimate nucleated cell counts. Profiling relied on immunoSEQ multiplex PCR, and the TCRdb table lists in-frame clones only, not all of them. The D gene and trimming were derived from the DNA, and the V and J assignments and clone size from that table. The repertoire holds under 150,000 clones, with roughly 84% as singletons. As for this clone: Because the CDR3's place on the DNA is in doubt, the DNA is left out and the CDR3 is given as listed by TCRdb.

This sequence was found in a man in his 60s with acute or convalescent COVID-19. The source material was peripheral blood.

CDR3 loop: CASRKYSCGHSNQPQHF. This rearrangement joins TRBV21-1 to TRBJ1-5. TRBV21-1 is a pseudogene segment. The CDR3 adds up to 17 amino acids, both ends counted.